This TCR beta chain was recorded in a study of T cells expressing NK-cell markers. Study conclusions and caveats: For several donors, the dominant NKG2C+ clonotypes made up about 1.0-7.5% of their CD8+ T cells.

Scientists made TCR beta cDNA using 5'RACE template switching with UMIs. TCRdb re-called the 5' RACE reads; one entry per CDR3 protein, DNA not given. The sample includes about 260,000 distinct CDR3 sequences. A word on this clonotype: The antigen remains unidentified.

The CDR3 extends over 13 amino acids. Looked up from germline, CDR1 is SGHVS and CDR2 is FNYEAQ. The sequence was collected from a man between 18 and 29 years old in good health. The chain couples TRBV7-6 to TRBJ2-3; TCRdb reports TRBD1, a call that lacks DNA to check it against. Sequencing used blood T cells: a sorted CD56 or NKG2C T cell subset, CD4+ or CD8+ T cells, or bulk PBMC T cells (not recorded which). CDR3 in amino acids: CASSASRGNTQYF.